What follows are 32 T cell receptor delta chains derived from one specimen sequenced in a study of delta chains in infants with herpesvirus infections. Gamma-chain- and delta-chain-specific primers converted PBMC RNA into TCR cDNA. TCRdb re-called the RT-PCR reads through CATT. Of hundreds of delta-chain clones listed, approximately 40% are singletons. This sample comprised peripheral blood, obtained at time point 3 of longitudinal follow-up. The receptors originated from a human donor who was a Ugandan infant, either HIV-exposed or HIV-unexposed (not recorded which).

Judged by abundance, this clone is large. The chain links TRDV1 to TRDJ1; 8 nucleotides agree with TRDD3. There are 19 residues in the CDR3. Unmatched junction bases numbered 17, after V lost 5 bases and J lost 0 bases. Germline assignment: CDR1 TSWWSYY and CDR2 QGS. CDR3 nucleotide sequence: TGTGCTCTTGGGCCTAGCCTTCCGGTGTACTGGGGGTACACCGATAAACTCATCTTT. Translation gives CALGPSLPVYWGYTDKLIF.

This clone is judged medium-sized (0.01 to 0.1%). The chain has TRDV1 and TRDJ1; D uncertain. The CDR3 has 18 residues. Germline lookup yields CDR1 TSWWSYY and CDR2 QGS. The V and J ends lost 1 base and 0 bases respectively, with 18 bases between them. CDR3 residues: CALGERTDRDLDTDKLIF. The CDR3, as DNA: TGTGCTCTTGGGGAACGGACAGACCGGGACCTGGACACCGATAAACTCATCTTT.

This clone is classed as medium-sized. The J gene is TRDJ1, the V gene TRDV1; 10 positions agree with TRDD3. V shed 3 bases, J shed 0 bases, and the junction held 28 bases outside the gene matches. CDR1 is TSWWSYY, CDR2 QGS, per germline. This CDR3 region has 24 residues. The CDR3 DNA is TGTGCTCTTGGGGAGCCGCACTTTTTCCTACGTCTGGGGGATAGGGAGCTTTACACCGATAAACTCATCTTT. Translating it yields CALGEPHFFLRLGDRELYTDKLIF.

The V call is TRDV1, the J call TRDJ1; TRDD1 is a possible D gene (6 bases). Trimming cost V 9 bases and J 5 bases, with 25 bases left between them. Germline V gene sequence: CDR1 TSWWSYY, CDR2 QGS. The CDR3 spans 16 residues. The CDR3 bases are TGTGCTCTGTTACTAGGCCTGGAGGGGAATAGTGATAAACTCATCTTT. Translation gives CALLLGLEGNSDKLIF.

This clone appeared a few times. A much larger clone sits a single nucleotide away, making a read error possible. The chain is built from TRDV1 and TRDJ1, with TRDD3 matching over 12 bases. This CDR3 contains 21 residues. The germline CDR1 and CDR2 sequences are TSWWSYY and QGS. DNA of the CDR3: TGTGCTCTTGGGGATCTACTCCCGCAACTGGGGGATACAATCGGTACCGATAAACCCATCTTT. The encoded protein is CALGDLLPQLGDTIGTDKPIF.

This clone is deemed large. Other DNA sequences of this sample code for an identical CDR3. The chain recombines TRDV1 with TRDJ1; 12 bases line up with TRDD3. Unmatched junction bases numbered 8, after V lost 6 bases and J lost 0 bases. The CDR3 is 17 amino acids. CDR1 is TSWWSYY and CDR2 is QGS in the germline V gene. The CDR3 nucleotides read TGTGCTCTTGGCGACTTTACTGGGGGATACTACACCGATAAACTCATCTTT. Its protein product is CALGDFTGGYYTDKLIF.

This clone showed up just once. A single base separates this from a much larger clone, so it may be a read error. The rearrangement joins TRDV1 to TRDJ2, with D tentatively TRDD2 (6 bases). In germline, CDR1 is TSWWSYY, CDR2 QGS. There are 15 residues in the CDR3. Trimming took off 4 bases at V and 6 bases at J, with 15 bases between the two ends. As DNA, the CDR3 is TGTGCTCTTGGGGGCGTCTGCCCTTCCGCAGCACAACTCTTCTTT. This codes for CALGGVCPSAAQLFF.

About this clone itself: A far bigger clonotype differs at one base, so this is likely a read error. Additional DNA sequences in this sample encode the identical CDR3. The chain couples TRAV38-2/DV8 to TRDJ1; 9 nucleotides agree with TRDD3. The CDR3 runs 24 residues. CDR1 TSESDYY and CDR2 QEAYKQQN come from the germline V gene. The CDR3 bases are TGTGCTTATAGATCGGTTAGTCCTCCGGATGAAACCCCTTACTGGGGGAGGTACACAGATAAACTCATCTTT. It codes for CAYRSVSPPDETPYWGRYTDKLIF.

A word on this clone: It is likely a read error: a sequence one base away is far more abundant. Other DNA variants within this sample encode the same CDR3. The chain carries TRDV2 and TRDJ3, with TRDD3 identical over 9 bases. The germline V gene has CDR1 GEAIGNYY and CDR2 EKD. The CDR3 is 21 residues long. Unmatched junction bases numbered 16, after V lost 3 bases and J lost 2 bases. CDR3 DNA: TGTGCCTGTGACTCCAGTATCCTACTGGGGGAAAGTACCTGGGACACCCGACAGATGTTTTTC. Amino acids: CACDSSILLGESTWDTRQMFF.

This clone was counted once. Only one base separates this from a far larger clonotype, so it likely reflects a read error. The chain joins TRDV2 to TRDJ1; TRDD3 agrees at 8 bases. Germline CDR1 GEAIGNYY, CDR2 EKD. The CDR3 runs 24 residues. The ends lost 0 bases at V and 0 bases at J; junction bases unmatched: 29. CDR3 sequence: CACDTRGWGTFHPHHWRYTDKLIF. The CDR3 DNA reads TGTGCCTGTGACACCAGGGGCTGGGGGACCTTTCATCCTCATCACTGGAGGTACACCGATAAACTCATCTTT.

This clone is termed hyperexpanded. Other DNA sequences in the sample encode the same CDR3. The chain joins TRDV2 to TRDJ2, with a weak D call TRDD3 (6 bases). The germline V gene has CDR1 GEAIGNYY and CDR2 EKD. V gave up 0 bases and J gave up 0 bases, with 7 bases separating them. This CDR3 contains 15 residues. The CDR3 region is CACDTWGSLTAQLFF. The CDR3 DNA sequence: TGTGCCTGTGACACCTGGGGGTCTTTGACAGCACAACTCTTCTTT.

This clone is large within its sample. V is TRDV1 and J is TRDJ1, with unresolved D. Germline CDR1 reads TSWWSYY; CDR2 reads QGS. The V and J ends lost 3 bases and 2 bases respectively, with 16 bases between them. The CDR3 is 16 amino acids. The CDR3 region has the DNA TGTGCTCTTGGGGACCATCTCGCCCCGGGGACCGATAAACTCATCTTT. Translating it yields CALGDHLAPGTDKLIF.

Concerning this clone: One base separates it from a far larger clone, so it is likely a read error. This sample also contains other DNA sequences that code for the same CDR3. The chain links TRDV3 to TRDJ1, with 12 bases identical to TRDD3. The V and J ends lost 3 bases and 0 bases, in that order; junction bases with no gene match: 20. Germline loops: CDR1 TVYSNPD, CDR2 GDNSRS (reference sequence). This CDR3 spans 20 amino acids. The CDR3 bases are TGTGCCTTATCCTACGGTGGGTTACTGGGGGATACTTCGTACACCGATAAACTCATCTTT. Translating it yields CALSYGGLLGDTSYTDKLIF.

A remark on this clone: A much larger clone lies one base from this, so it may be a read error. The gene calls are TRDV1 and TRDJ1; D unresolved. Germline CDR1 TSWWSYY, CDR2 QGS. The CDR3 contains 15 residues. CDR3 sequence (DNA): TGTGCTCTTAGGGAACGGGTGATCGACACCGATAAACTCATCTTT. Translated, it gives CALRERVIDTDKLIF.

As to this clone: A far larger clone lies a single base away; this is likely a read error. This sequence joins TRDV3 and TRDJ1; TRDD3 agrees at 12 bases. Germline CDR1 reads TVYSNPD; CDR2 reads GDNSRS (reference sequence). Losses at the gene ends were 3 bases for V and 1 base for J; bases not matched to a gene: 21. The CDR3 consists of 20 residues. Here the CDR3 DNA reads TGTGCCTTATCCTACGGGGGGTTACTGGGGGATACTTCGTCCACCGATAAACTCATCTTT. Encoded protein: CALSYGGLLGDTSSTDKLIF.

The chain links TRDV1 to TRDJ2; 7 bases match TRDD3. CDR1 is TSWWSYY, CDR2 QGS, per germline. The CDR3 totals 13 residues. The V gene end was trimmed by 3 bases and the J gene end by 12 bases; junction bases not matched to a gene: 7. This CDR3 reads CALGDLAGGKLFF. The CDR3 DNA follows: TGTGCTCTTGGGGACTTGGCTGGGGGGAAACTCTTCTTT.

Worth noting for this clone: This probably arose from a read error, given a far larger clone one base away. Other DNA sequences of this sample code for an identical CDR3. The chain links TRDV2 to TRDJ3; 7 bases align to TRDD3. Germline V CDR1 and CDR2: GEAIGNYY, EKD. This CDR3 region has 18 residues. The CDR3 DNA follows: TGTGCCTGTGACACAGGGGGATTCAGCTCCTGGGACACGCGACAGATGTTTTTC. Amino acid sequence: CACDTGGFSSWDTRQMFF.

By its share, this clone is large (0.1 to 1%). J is TRDJ1 and V is TRAV38-2/DV8, with D unclear. Between the trimmed V and J ends, which lost 1 base and 3 bases, there was a span of 19 bases. This CDR3 has 17 residues. Germline CDR1 is TSESDYY and CDR2 is QEAYKQQN. The CDR3, as DNA: TGTGCTTATAGGAGCCTCTCACCCATACCTATCTCCGATAAACTCATCTTT. Amino acids: CAYRSLSPIPISDKLIF.

The sample holds a few counts of this clone. This likely traces to a read error, being one base from a far larger clone. The chain couples TRDV1 to TRDJ4; TRDD3 is a possible D gene (6 bases). Per germline, CDR1 TSWWSYY and CDR2 QGS. The CDR3 spans 16 residues. CDR3 nucleotides: TGTGCTCTTGGGGAAGATCCCGGGGATCCTGGCAGACCCCCGATCTTT. Protein sequence: CALGEDPGDPGRPPIF.

This clone is deemed medium-sized. The same CDR3 can be traced to other DNA sequences in this sample. This chain joins TRDV1 and TRDJ1; 8 nucleotides line up with TRDD2. V trimming: 2 bases; J trimming: 1 base; junction bases outside the gene matches: 30. CDR1 TSWWSYY and CDR2 QGS come from the germline V gene. The CDR3 is 24 amino acids. CDR3 coding DNA: TGTGCTCTTGGGGAAATATACACTAAGGCCTTCCTAAAGACCCTGGGTCGGAGCACCGATAAACTCATCTTT. Protein sequence: CALGEIYTKAFLKTLGRSTDKLIF.

Of note for this clone: A far bigger clonotype differs at one base, so this is likely a read error. The rearrangement uses TRDV1 and TRDJ1; 8 positions match TRDD3. Germline trimming cut 5 bases from V and 2 bases from J; bases unmatched to any gene: 25. This CDR3 has 21 amino acids. Germline CDR1 reads TSWWSYY; CDR2 reads QGS. CDR3 region: CALGKPFRGIKGPGVTDKLIF. CDR3 nucleotides: TGTGCTCTTGGGAAACCCTTCCGGGGGATAAAGGGCCCAGGGGTGACCGATAAACTCATCTTT.

As regards this clone: A single base separates this from a much larger clone, so it may be a read error. Other DNA sequences from this sample encode an identical CDR3 as well. The chain employs TRDV1 and TRDJ1, with 8 bases fitting TRDD2. Unmatched junction bases numbered 30, after V lost 2 bases and J lost 1 base. Germline V gene sequence: CDR1 TSWWSYY, CDR2 QGS. CDR3 length equals 24 residues. The CDR3 bases are TGTGCTCTTGGGGAAATATACACTAAGGCCTTCCTAAAGACCTTGGGTCGGAGCACCGATAAACTCATCTTT. This encodes CALGEIYTKAFLKTLGRSTDKLIF.

The sample holds one count of this clone. The likely explanation is a read error, given a far larger clone one base away. Other DNA sequences of this sample code for an identical CDR3. This rearrangement joins TRDV1 to TRDJ1, with 8 bases matching TRDD3. The CDR3 is 21 amino acids. V was pared by 0 bases and J by 0 bases, with 18 bases of the junction left unmatched. CDR1 is TSWWSYY, CDR2 QGS, per germline. The CDR3 DNA reads TGTGCTCTTGGGGAACTGTACCCCTCACTGGGGGGGCCTCTGTACACCGATAAACTCATCTTT. Translation gives CALGELYPSLGGPLYTDKLIF.

On this clone: It is likely a read error: a sequence one base away is far more abundant. The chain employs TRDV3 and TRDJ2, with 11 bases that match TRDD3. Per germline, CDR1 TVYSNPD and CDR2 GDNSRS (reference sequence). This CDR3 is 19 amino acids long. The CDR3: CASEPYVLGDKSLTEQLFF. The CDR3 bases are TGTGCCTCCGAACCCTACGTACTGGGGGATAAGTCCTTGACAGAACAACTCTTCTTT.

This clone was counted only a few times. The sample has other DNA sequences that encode this CDR3 too. This sequence joins TRAV29/DV5 and TRDJ1; 8 bases are a match to TRDD3. Trimming removed 2 bases from V and 0 bases from J; junction bases left unmatched: 18. Germline-derived CDR1 and CDR2 are NSMFDY and ISSIKDK. The CDR3 runs to 19 residues. CDR3 sequence reads: CAARDDSSLGVSYTDKLIF. The CDR3 region has the DNA TGTGCAGCAAGAGATGATTCCTCACTGGGGGTATCGTACACCGATAAACTCATCTTT.

Points on this clone: A read error likely explains this, since a far larger clone differs by one base. This rearrangement joins TRDV2 to TRDJ3; no clear D. Germline CDR1 and CDR2: GEAIGNYY and EKD. CDR3 length: 21 residues. The V gene lost 1 base and the J gene lost 1 base, with 22 bases spanning the gap. CDR3 sequence reads: CACDTPVLRWTLSWDTRQMFF. DNA for the CDR3: TGTGCCTGTGACACGCCCGTTCTGCGGTGGACGCTATCCTGGGACACCCGACAGATGTTTTTC.

As regards this clone: With only one base between it and a far larger clone, this is likely a read error. Other DNA sequences in this sample translate to the same CDR3. The rearrangement links TRDV2 to TRDJ3, with 7 positions matching TRDD3. This CDR3 spans 18 amino acids. Germline loops: CDR1 GEAIGNYY, CDR2 EKD. CDR3 DNA: TGTGCCTGTGACACAGGGGGATTCAGCTCCTGGGACACCCGACAGATGTTTTTT. The encoded protein is CACDTGGFSSWDTRQMFF.

By proportion, this clone is large. This chain joins TRDV1 and TRDJ1; D call uncertain. CDR1 is TSWWSYY, CDR2 QGS, per germline. V shed 2 bases and J shed 0 bases, with 13 bases lying between them. The CDR3 is 16 residues long. In DNA, the CDR3 is TGTGCTCTTGGGGAAAACGGGACCCCGTACACCGATAAACTCATCTTT. Protein sequence: CALGENGTPYTDKLIF.

With respect to this clone: It differs at one base from a far larger clone, so likely a read error. Other DNA sequences in this sample translate to the same CDR3. V gene TRAV29/DV5 combines with J gene TRDJ1; 7 bases align to TRDD3. CDR1 is NSMFDY, CDR2 ISSIKDK, per germline. This CDR3 contains 17 residues. The V and J ends lost 0 bases and 1 base, in that order; junction bases with no gene match: 12. CDR3 in DNA: TGTGCAGCAAGCGCGCCCTTTTTCTGGGGGTTCACCGATAAACTCATCTTT. Residues: CAASAPFFWGFTDKLIF.

To note about this clone: Given a far larger clone just one base away, this is likely a sequencing read error. The rearrangement uses TRDV2 and TRDJ1; D gene unclear. The CDR3 contains 15 residues. CDR1 is GEAIGNYY and CDR2 is EKD in the germline V gene. V was pared by 4 bases and J by 10 bases, with 24 bases between. The CDR3 sequence is CACDTDASYAMGLIF. The DNA for the CDR3 is TGTGCCTGTGATACTGATGCATCGTACGCCATGGGACTCATCTTT.

Relative to its sample, this clone is large. The genes are TRDV1 and TRDJ1; a weak D match, TRDD2 (6 bases). CDR1 is TSWWSYY, CDR2 QGS, per germline. V was cut by 2 bases and J by 0 bases, with 25 bases left in between. The CDR3 consists of 20 residues. This chain's CDR3 is CALGEMPFPWREPYTDKLIF. The CDR3 DNA reads TGTGCTCTTGGGGAAATGCCCTTCCCCTGGAGGGAACCGTACACCGATAAACTCATCTTT.

Notes on this clone: With only one base between it and a far larger clone, this is likely a read error. The chain combines TRDV1 with TRDJ3; possibly TRDD1 for D (5 bases). The germline V and J ends were trimmed by 3 bases and 1 base, with 22 bases remaining between them. This CDR3 contains 21 residues. Germline V gene data show CDR1 as TSWWSYY and CDR2 as QGS. This chain's CDR3 is CALGDGSRKNRQSWDTRQMFF. The CDR3 DNA sequence: TGTGCTCTTGGGGATGGATCGAGGAAGAATAGGCAATCCTGGGACACCCGACAGATGTTTTTC.